Sequencing of this T cell receptor (beta chain) was carried out in a study of T cell responses to AZD1222 COVID-19 vaccine. General study findings and limits: The peak T cell response came first, and repertoires were sampled only after it. Targeting of unmutated variant regions was reportedly seen in nearly half of spike-specific TCRs. Across spike, vaccine-associated CD4 TCRs were found, dominant at 160-218 and 743-854.

Assay: immunoSEQ multiplex PCR; the TCRdb copy retains only in-frame clones and omits some. The data hold 150,000 to 200,000 clones, with approximately 90% observed a single time. A remark on this clone: What it binds is unknown.

V gave up 0 bases and J gave up 8 bases, with 7 bases separating them. Germline CDR1 and CDR2: GTSNPN and SVGIG (reference sequence). This CDR3 has 12 amino acids. This TCR was sampled from an adult who received the MenACWY meningococcal vaccine as a control. This rearrangement joins TRBV30 to TRBJ1-4; D gene uncertain. Here the sequenced sample was peripheral blood, taken 28 days after the second dose of the MenACWY control vaccine. The CDR3 loop reads CAWSVPREKLFF. CDR3 DNA: TGTGCCTGGAGTGTACCGCGGGAAAAACTGTTTTTT.